These T cell receptor beta chains were read from a single sample in a study of technical replicates of blood from a handful of donors. TCRdb keeps only in-frame clones here, not all; method: immunoSEQ multiplex PCR. This table holds over 65,000 clones, approximately 95% found once. The specimen sequenced was T cells isolated from PBMCs. The source is a human donor in good health. CDR3s include the opening cysteine and the closing phenylalanine or tryptophan. Fields, in order: V gene, J gene, clone size, D gene, CDR3 protein, CDR3 DNA. The D gene is left open where the match is weak. The size entry is marked missing in some rows and otherwise reads once, few, many or a size class.

TRBV30	TRBJ2-3	NA	NA	CAWMSGSAGTDTQYF	TGTGCCTGGATGAGCGGCAGCGCGGGCACAGATACGCAGTATTTT
TRBV9	TRBJ2-2	NA	NA	CASSGGGWTGELFF	TGTGCCAGCAGCGGAGGAGGGTGGACCGGGGAGCTGTTTTTT
TRBV2	TRBJ1-5	few	TRBD1	CASSEETGINQPQHF	TGTGCCAGCAGCGAGGAGACAGGGATCAATCAGCCCCAGCATTTT
TRBV7-2	TRBJ1-5	once	NA	CASSLTVNQPQHF	TGTGCCAGCAGTTTGACAGTAAATCAGCCCCAGCATTTT
TRBV30	TRBJ2-3	NA	NA	CAWLRVGTDTQYF	TGTGCCTGGCTCAGGGTTGGGACAGATACGCAGTATTTT
TRBV5-4	TRBJ1-4	NA	NA	CASSLVPEEKLFF	TGTGCCAGCAGCTTGGTACCAGAAGAAAAACTGTTTTTT
TRBV28	TRBJ2-5	NA	TRBD2	CASSSGTSGSILETQYF	TGTGCCAGCAGTTCCGGGACTAGCGGGAGTATCTTAGAGACCCAGTACTTC
TRBV2	TRBJ1-4	NA	NA	CASSDQSATNEKLFF	TGTGCCAGCAGTGATCAGTCTGCAACTAATGAAAAACTGTTTTTT
TRBV2	TRBJ2-5	once	NA	CAGREGGETQYF	TGTGCCGGAAGGGAGGGGGGAGAGACCCAGTACTTC
TRBV28	TRBJ1-5	NA	NA	CASSLGEGELQPQHF	TGTGCCAGCAGTTTGGGTGAGGGGGAACTTCAGCCCCAGCATTTT
TRBV29-1	TRBJ2-3	NA	TRBD2	CSVVPGLAGDAQYF	TGCAGCGTTGTTCCTGGACTAGCGGGAGACGCGCAGTATTTT
TRBV6-4	TRBJ1-2	NA	NA	CASSDQLISGLDGYTF	TGTGCCAGCAGTGACCAACTTATTTCAGGGCTGGATGGCTACACCTTC
TRBV30	TRBJ2-7	once	NA	CAWSAGAGYEQYF	TGTGCCTGGAGTGCTGGGGCGGGGTACGAGCAGTACTTC
TRBV7-3	TRBJ1-1	NA	TRBD1	CASGTGVDTEAFF	TGTGCCTCCGGGACAGGGGTGGACACTGAAGCTTTCTTT
TRBV4-1	TRBJ2-1	NA	TRBD2	CASSQGLQTSGTYNEQFF	TGCGCCAGCAGCCAAGGGTTGCAGACTAGCGGTACATACAATGAGCAGTTCTTC
TRBV14	TRBJ2-7	NA	NA	CASSQAGVVDEQYF	TGTGCCAGCAGCCAAGCGGGGGTGGTCGACGAGCAGTACTTC
TRBV5-6	TRBJ2-1	NA	NA	CASSLVSPSYNEQFF	TGTGCCAGCAGCTTGGTGAGCCCCTCCTACAATGAGCAGTTCTTC